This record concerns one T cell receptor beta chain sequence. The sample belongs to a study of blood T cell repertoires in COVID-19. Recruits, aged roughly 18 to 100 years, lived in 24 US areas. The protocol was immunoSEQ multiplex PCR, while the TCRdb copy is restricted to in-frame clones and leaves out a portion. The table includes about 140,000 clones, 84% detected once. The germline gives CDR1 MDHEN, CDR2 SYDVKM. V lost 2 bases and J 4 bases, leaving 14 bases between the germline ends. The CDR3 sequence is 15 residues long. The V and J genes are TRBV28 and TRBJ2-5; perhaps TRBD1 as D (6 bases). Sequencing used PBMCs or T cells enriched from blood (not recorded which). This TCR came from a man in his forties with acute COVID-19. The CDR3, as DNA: TGTGCCAGCAGTTTAAAGGGGTGGGGGCGAGAGACCCAGTACTTC. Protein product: CASSLKGWGRETQYF. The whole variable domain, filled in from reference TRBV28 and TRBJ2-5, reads DVKVTQSSRYLVKRTGEKVFLECVQDMDHENMFWYRQDPGLGLRLIYFSYDVKMKEKGDIPEGYSVSREKKERFSLILESASTNQTSMYLCASSLKGWGRETQYFGPGTRLLVL.